This T cell receptor (beta chain) was sequenced for a study of blood T cell repertoires in COVID-19. In the study overall: Samples of COVID-19 (acute and convalescent) were obtained from the United States, Italy and Spain. T cells, B-cell-depleted T cells, or PBMCs provided the cDNA or gDNA that served as material.

J lost 8 bases, V lost 5 bases, and 16 bases had no gene match. Germline CDR1 and CDR2: SGHDT and YYEEEE. This CDR3 region has 18 residues. Source study methods: Quantification of nucleated cells was approximated via reference gene primer amplification. TCRdb's table, derived via immunoSEQ multiplex PCR, lists solely in-frame clones and lacks some. That table furnishes V, J and clone size, whereas the DNA furnished D and trimming. The sample records 25,000 to 35,000 clones, around nine tenths being singletons. This clone has a handful of counts. This clonotype was sampled from a man between 65 and 85 years old with active COVID-19. Sequenced material: peripheral blood. The V gene is TRBV5-6, the J gene TRBJ1-6, with TRBD1 matching over 10 bases. CDR3 DNA sequence: TGTGCCAGCAGTCCGACAGGGGGCAATTCCCCGCTTCATTCACCCCTCCACTTT. Its protein product is CASSPTGGNSPLHSPLHF.